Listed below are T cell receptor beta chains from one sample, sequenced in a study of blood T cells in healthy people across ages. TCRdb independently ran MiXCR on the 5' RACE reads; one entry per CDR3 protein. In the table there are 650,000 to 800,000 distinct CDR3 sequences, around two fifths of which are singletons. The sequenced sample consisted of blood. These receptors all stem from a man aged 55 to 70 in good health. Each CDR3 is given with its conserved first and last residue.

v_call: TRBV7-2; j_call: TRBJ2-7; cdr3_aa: CASSLGGIGGNEQYF
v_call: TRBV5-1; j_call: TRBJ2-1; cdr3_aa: CASSLSGMTNEQFF
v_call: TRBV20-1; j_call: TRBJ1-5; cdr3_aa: CSARDFDLDRGGQPQHF
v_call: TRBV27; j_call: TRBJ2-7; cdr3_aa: CASSLRRQGMNNEQYF
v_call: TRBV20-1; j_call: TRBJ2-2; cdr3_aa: CSARDSGGPGELFF
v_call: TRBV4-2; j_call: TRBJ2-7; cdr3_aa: CASSQEDQGAQNEQYF
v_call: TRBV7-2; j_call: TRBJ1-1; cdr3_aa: CASSYLAGPAFF
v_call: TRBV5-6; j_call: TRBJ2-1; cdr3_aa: CASSLRTSGGINEQFF
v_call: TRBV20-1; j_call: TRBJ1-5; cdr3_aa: CSARDPRYANQPQHF
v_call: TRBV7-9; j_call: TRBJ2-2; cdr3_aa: CVSSLGQMGTGELFF
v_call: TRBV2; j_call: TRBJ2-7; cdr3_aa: CASSDVGSYEQYF
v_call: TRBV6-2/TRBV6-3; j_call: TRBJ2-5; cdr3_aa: CASSFGPFGRTGQETQYF
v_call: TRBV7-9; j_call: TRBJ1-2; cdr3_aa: CASSDQTGYYGYTF
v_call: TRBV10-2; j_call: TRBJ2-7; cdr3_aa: CALPWRGRHNEQYF
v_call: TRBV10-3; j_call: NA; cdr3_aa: CAISEDRGGYNEQYF
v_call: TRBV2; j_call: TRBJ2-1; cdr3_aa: CASSGVLRGPYNEQFF
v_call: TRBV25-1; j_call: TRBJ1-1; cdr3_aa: CASSESGRTEAFF
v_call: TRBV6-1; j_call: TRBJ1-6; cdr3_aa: CASSDIYSPLHF
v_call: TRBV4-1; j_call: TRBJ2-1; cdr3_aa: CASSQRALSSYNEQFF
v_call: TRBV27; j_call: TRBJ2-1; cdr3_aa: CASSLSRDRLHNEQFF
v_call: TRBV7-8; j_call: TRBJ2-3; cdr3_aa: CASSLDRSPTDTQYF
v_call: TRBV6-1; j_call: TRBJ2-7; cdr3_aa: CASSERVEGYEQYF